What follows are 22 T cell receptor beta chains derived from one specimen sequenced in a study of immune characterization of retroperitoneal liposarcoma. TCRdb analysed the PCR reads with MiXCR anew, one entry per CDR3 protein. The sample contains about 8,200 distinct CDR3 sequences, over 40% of which appear only once. Sequenced sample: tumor tissue. These receptors came from a male donor with retroperitoneal liposarcoma.

By frequency in the sample, this clonotype is medium-sized (0.01 to 0.1%). The chain combines TRBV6-1 with TRBJ2-1, with D maybe TRBD2 (6 bases). CDR1 and CDR2 (germline): MNHNS, SASEGT. With 5 bases removed from V and 6 bases from J, the gap between germline ends came to 14 bases. CDR3 size: 14 residues. The CDR3 DNA sequence: TGTGCCAGCAGTCTCTTTTCTAGCGTCAATGAGCAGTTCTTC. Translating it yields CASSLFSSVNEQFF.

The chain joins TRBV12-3 or TRBV12-4 to TRBJ2-1, with D hard to call. This CDR3 region has 13 residues. Trimming took off 2 bases at V and 10 bases at J, with 12 bases between the two ends. This CDR3 reads CASSLTQSSEQFF. CDR3 bases: TGTGCCAGCAGTTTAACACAATCCAGCGAGCAGTTCTTC.

Judged by abundance, this clonotype is medium-sized. The chain is built from TRBV12-3 or TRBV12-4 and TRBJ2-6, with D uncertain. The V end lost 5 bases, the J end lost 0 bases, and 8 bases lay between the germline ends. CDR3 length: 15 amino acids. The chain's CDR3 is CASSTISSGANVLTF. The CDR3 bases are TGTGCCAGCAGTACCATATCCTCTGGGGCCAACGTCCTGACTTTC.

V usage is TRBV6-1 and J usage is TRBJ1-2; D perhaps matches TRBD1 (6 bases). The V and J ends lost 1 base and 5 bases respectively, with 17 bases between them. Germline CDR1 is MNHNS and CDR2 is SASEGT. This CDR3 is 16 amino acids long. In DNA form, the CDR3 reads TGTGCCAGCAGTGAAGGGGGGGCAGGGACACCATATGGCTACACCTTC. As protein: CASSEGGAGTPYGYTF.

By share, this clonotype counts as medium-sized. The CDR3 nucleotides are TGTGCCAGCAGTGTTTCAGGTCTTAATGAGCAGTTCTTC. This codes for CASSVSGLNEQFF. This chain uses TRBV6-1 with TRBJ2-3; D is unclear. The DNA end is more similar to TRBJ2-1, so the J call may be wrong. Per germline, CDR1 MNHNS and CDR2 SASEGT. The CDR3 covers 13 residues.

Within the sample, this clonotype is medium-sized. V is TRBV7-2 and J is TRBJ2-1, with a weak D call TRBD2 (6 bases). V was shortened by 1 base and J by 2 bases, with 9 bases between the two germline ends. Germline lookup yields CDR1 SGHTA and CDR2 FQGNSA. This CDR3 has 15 residues. CDR3 DNA sequence: TGTGCCAGCAGCTTAGATGGCGGGGCCTACAATGAGCAGTTCTTC. This encodes CASSLDGGAYNEQFF.

With regard to this clonotype: A much larger clone differs from this one at a single base, so this may be a read error. The chain combines TRBV7-2 with TRBJ2-7; 9 bases agree with TRBD2. The DNA end is a closer match to TRBJ2-1, so the J assignment may be wrong. In germline, CDR1 is SGHTA, CDR2 FQGNSA. The CDR3 spans 14 residues. The DNA for the CDR3 is TGTGCCAGCAACTTTAGCGGGAGCACCTACGAGCAGTTCTTC. As protein: CASNFSGSTYEQFF.

The chain is built from TRBV12-3 or TRBV12-4 and TRBJ2-5, with D unclear. Trimming took off 0 bases at V and 11 bases at J, with 13 bases between the two ends. The CDR3 runs to 13 residues. The CDR3 nucleotides read TGTGCCAGCAGTTTAGCCCAGTTTAATGAGCAGTACTTC. Protein product: CASSLAQFNEQYF.

This clonotype showed up just a few times. The chain is built from TRBV6-1 and TRBJ2-5; D ambiguous. From germline, CDR1 is MNHNS and CDR2 SASEGT. V lost 8 bases, J lost 4 bases, and 8 bases lay in between. The CDR3 consists of 11 residues. The CDR3 here is CASLFVETQYF. The CDR3 region has the DNA TGTGCCAGCCTATTCGTAGAGACCCAGTACTTC.

The rearrangement joins TRBV6-1 to TRBJ2-1, with D perhaps assigned TRBD1 or TRBD2 (5 bases each). The assigned J gene may be wrong: the sequence end matches TRBJ2-5 better. The germline V gene has CDR1 MNHNS and CDR2 SASEGT. This CDR3 spans 13 amino acids. This CDR3 reads CASSEERGETQYF. In DNA form, the CDR3 reads TGTGCCAGCAGTGAAGAGAGGGGAGAGACCCAGTACTTC.

This clonotype is judged medium-sized. This sequence joins TRBV12-3 or TRBV12-4 and TRBJ2-3; no reliable D call. The V and J ends lost 4 bases and 0 bases respectively, with 8 bases between them. The CDR3 extends over 14 amino acids. The CDR3 nucleotides read TGTGCCAGCAGTTCGGTGACTAGCACAGATACGCAGTATTTT. Protein product: CASSSVTSTDTQYF.

Relative to its sample, this clonotype is medium-sized. The chain employs TRBV7-2 and TRBJ2-1; D might be TRBD1 (6 bases). V was clipped by 6 bases and J by 13 bases, with 28 bases between them. The CDR3 has 16 amino acids. CDR1 is SGHTA, CDR2 FQGNSA, per germline. CDR3 sequence: CASSSDRSLALNIQFF. CDR3 DNA: TGTGCCAGCAGTTCGGACAGAAGCTTAGCGTTAAACATTCAGTTCTTC.

Worth noting for this clonotype: This CDR3 is missing its conserved last phenylalanine or tryptophan, likely due to a read error. Because the CDR3's place on the DNA is in doubt, the DNA is left out and the CDR3 is given as listed by TCRdb. This chain uses TRBV6-5 with TRBJ2-1; TRBD2 is taken as the D call from the table, unchecked against the DNA. The CDR3 comprises 13 residues, both ends counted. Germline values: CDR1 MNHEY, CDR2 SVGAGI. The CDR3 protein is CASSGGGKRPSTS.

The chain uses TRBV6-2 or TRBV6-3 and TRBJ2-5; possible D gene TRBD1, 6 bases. V was cut by 0 bases and J by 5 bases, with 13 bases left in between. The CDR3 contains 15 residues. The germline V gene encodes CDR1 MNHEY and CDR2 SVGEGT. DNA of the CDR3: TGTGCCAGCAGTTACTCAAGGGGGTGGGTCGAGACCCAGTACTTC. Amino acids: CASSYSRGWVETQYF.

The genes are TRBV7-2 and TRBJ2-1; 7 nucleotides agree with TRBD1. The J call is in doubt because the DNA end fits TRBJ2-7 better. Germline-derived CDR1 and CDR2 are SGHTA and FQGNSA. This CDR3 is built from 13 residues. CDR3 residues: CASSPGQLYEQYF. DNA for the CDR3: TGTGCCAGCAGCCCGGGACAGCTCTACGAGCAGTACTTC.

The chain links TRBV10-3 to TRBJ2-7, with D maybe TRBD1 (7 bases). The CDR3 consists of 15 residues. Germline values: CDR1 ENHRY, CDR2 SYGVKD. V lost 4 bases and J 0 bases, leaving 13 bases between the germline ends. The CDR3 region has the DNA TGTGCCATCAGTGCAGGCCAGGGGGGCTCCTACGAGCAGTACGTC. Amino acids: CAISAGQGGSYEQYV.

The rearrangement uses TRBV6-6 and TRBJ1-3; TRBD1 matches at 7 bases. Per the germline V gene, CDR1 is MNHNY and CDR2 is SVGAGI (reference sequence). Trimming took 2 bases from V and 0 from J; bases not matched to a gene: 1. This CDR3 region has 15 residues. CDR3 region: CASSYAGGSGNTIYF. The CDR3 DNA follows: TGTGCCAGCAGTTACGCAGGGGGCTCTGGAAACACCATATATTTT.

The V gene is TRBV6-5, the J gene TRBJ2-1; 9 bases fit TRBD2. The V gene end was trimmed by 5 bases and the J gene end by 10 bases; junction bases not matched to a gene: 9. This CDR3 contains 14 residues. The germline gives CDR1 MNHEY, CDR2 SVGAGI. CDR3 protein: CASSLRGGGYEQFF. DNA of the CDR3: TGTGCCAGCAGTCTGCGCGGGGGGGGCTACGAGCAGTTCTTC.

This clonotype was seen only a few times. The chain links TRBV6-1 to TRBJ2-1, with a tentative D call TRBD1 (6 bases). The J call may be faulty, since TRBJ2-5 better matches the DNA end. There are 15 residues in the CDR3. The germline V gene encodes CDR1 MNHNS and CDR2 SASEGT. For the CDR3, the DNA is TGTGCCAGCAGTGACGCGACAGGAACCCAAGAGACCCAGTACTTC. Protein product: CASSDATGTQETQYF.

V is TRBV6-8 and J is TRBJ1-1; D ambiguous. The germline V gene has CDR1 MNHGY and CDR2 SAAAGT. The CDR3 contains 16 residues. V lost 8 bases and J 0 bases, leaving 19 bases between the germline ends. The CDR3 nucleotides are TGTGCCAGCGCATGGGCCGAGGAGATGTTGAACACTGAAGCTTTCTTT. It is translated as CASAWAEEMLNTEAFF.

The chain has TRBV6-8 and TRBJ2-3; 10 bases are shared with TRBD1. TRBJ2-5 explains the end of the DNA better; the J call may be wrong. The CDR3 has 13 residues. Germline V gene lookup returns CDR1 MNHGY and CDR2 SAAAGT. Here the CDR3 DNA reads TGTGCCAGCAGGGACGGGACAGGGGCGGCCCAGTACTTC. It specifies CASRDGTGAAQYF.

By its share, this clonotype is medium-sized. The V and J genes are TRBV10-3 and TRBJ2-4; perhaps TRBD1 as D (6 bases). The assigned J gene may be wrong: the sequence end matches TRBJ2-7 better. Germline V lookup: CDR1 ENHRY, CDR2 SYGVKD. The CDR3 consists of 14 residues. Here the CDR3 DNA reads TGTGCCAGCAGAGCACAGGGCGCCCTATACGAGCAGTACTTC. Translation gives CASRAQGALYEQYF.